The source of this TCR beta chain is a study of blood T cell repertoires in COVID-19. This clone was recorded a few times. Germline-derived CDR1 and CDR2 are SGHNT and YYREEE (reference sequence). Trimming left V 4 bases short and J 3 bases short, with 10 bases between. The CDR3 totals 13 residues. Here immunoSEQ multiplex PCR was the method, and the copy in TCRdb shows in-frame clones only, minus some. The data show about 180,000 clones, around 73% seen once. Sequencing was performed on PBMCs or T cells enriched from blood (not recorded which). V is TRBV5-4 and J is TRBJ1-1; D not certain. The TCR comes from a woman between 50 and 59 years old who had recovered from COVID-19. In nucleotides, the CDR3 is TGTGCCAGCAGCCAGGCGAAATACACTGAAGCTTTCTTT. Protein: CASSQAKYTEAFF.